This TCR beta chain emerged from a study of shared clonotypes between healthy human individuals (dated by TCRdb to the early 2020s). The study in broad terms: The cohort included three men and a couple of women between 18 and 49 years of age. For each donor, CD4 naive and CD4 memory were each given three plates, CD8 naive was given two plates, and CD8 memory was given one plate. The study deeply sequenced blood TCR repertoires of about 5 healthy adults to estimate repertoire size and the extent of clonotype sharing between individuals. To increase sequencing depth and limit assay-specific biases, different laboratories used diverse techniques to prepare libraries and sequence TCR repertoires. Each donor's leukapheresis produced roughly between roughly 0.85 and 9 billion PBMCs.

The donors were healthy, HIV-negative adults who had no recently reported acute infections or vaccinations. Only Caucasian adults living in Nashville, Tennessee, USA were represented among the donors. CD4+ T cells were enriched through magnetic negative selection, after which naive cells were positively selected on CD45RA and the remaining negative fraction served as the memory subset. Blood was obtained by leukapheresis, after which PBMCs were separated by Ficoll-Histopaque density gradient centrifugation and cryopreserved in liquid nitrogen vapor phase. Purity and quantity of every magnetically sorted T cell population were checked by analytical flow cytometry. Genomic DNA was isolated from every sorted fraction and measured by UV absorbance on a Nanodrop 2000c. Using the deep immunoSEQ assay, TCR CDR3 regions were amplified from genomic DNA by multiplex PCR. Extracted genomic DNA from each cell subset was spread evenly across all wells of several immunoSEQ 96-well plates, with each plate serving as a replicate. For sorted subsets, each replicate PCR was loaded with approximately 0.2 ug genomic DNA, equivalent to about 30,000 T cell genomes. Purified libraries were quantified with a Qubit 3.0 fluorometer, sized on a Bioanalyzer 2100, and re-quantified with the KAPA Library Quantification kit. Every immunoSEQ 96-well plate was sequenced on a dedicated single-read 150-cycle Illumina NextSeq 550 flow cell. The paper's processing steps were these. Because only junctional sequences without quality scores were contained in the immunoSEQ output, filtering matching that applied to full-length reads could not be performed. Sequences were annotated with PyIR, a Python wrapper for IgBLAST v1.9, using IMGT germline references to assign V/J genes and CDR3. Reads with weak V/J assignments (E-value above 1e-6), missing CDR3, stop codons, out-of-frame junctions, or ambiguous translated residues were removed. A V3J clonotype was defined by an identical inferred V gene, J gene, and CDR3 amino acid sequence. To compute the percentage overlap between repertoires, the number of shared unique clonotypes was divided by the size of the smaller repertoire. Repertoire richness was assessed with RTK rarefaction, the Chao1 estimator, and Recon v2.1 estimates of unobserved clonotypes. OLGA was used to compute generation probabilities for all TCRbeta clonotypes that the gDNA method yielded from a few donors. TCRdb re-hosts the immuneACCESS table, in-frame sequences only. Its copies lack some clones; in the studies checked, an unresolved V gene accounts for under half of them, and the cause for the rest is not known. The DNA was the basis for D and trimming; V, J and clone size are from that table. The sample profile shows 2 million to 2.5 million clones; just under 95% of them were found once. The top ten constitute approximately 0.39% of the sample.

With respect to this clone: The clone's antigen remains unknown. One base away there is no much larger clone; base qualities are not given.

The CDR3 spans 15 residues, from the cysteine through the phenylalanine. CDR3 DNA is the only sequence kept; it has 45 bases, read in frame from the first base. V is cut by 7 bases and J by 2 bases, and the space between the germline ends is 19 bases. From the germline V gene, CDR1 is SQVTM and CDR2 is ANQGSEA. What the study reported, not specific to this receptor: Rarefaction of sorted-subset datasets indicated incomplete sequencing despite the large sequencing depth. Sampling was limited to blood, and TCR repertoires in tissue likely differ from TCR repertoires in blood. When a few donors were compared, the shared fraction of clonotypes was around 4.6% for naive CD4, around 4% for naive CD8, roughly 2.5% for memory CD4, and 0.3% to 0.5% for memory CD8. The genetic and exposure-history diversity represented was limited by the small number of donors. Larger estimated clonotype richness was generally found for naive subsets than for memory subsets. Pairwise subsampling led to the expectation that sequencing depth would affect the degree of clonotype sharing among donors. Clonotypes shared by all four sorted-subset donors showed higher generation probabilities than non-shared clonotypes.

The rearrangement combines TRBV29-1 with TRBJ2-3, and the D gene may be TRBD2, 5 bases matching. This receptor was obtained from a man aged 18 to 30 in good health. Some clones in this sample may be carry-over from other donors' samples. What was sequenced was naive CD4+ T cells from PBMCs. According to the study, the label for this sample's cell subset or site signals: CD45RA+ positively selected. This receptor carries the CDR3 CSAAVGQRNTDTQYF. The nucleotides read TGCAGCGCCGCCGTCGGCCAGCGGAACACAGATACGCAGTATTTT.